This T cell receptor beta chain was recovered during a study of cytomegalovirus exposure and HLA in healthy donors. The PCR had 60 Vbeta and 13 Jbeta primers. The table came from immunoSEQ multiplex PCR; TCRdb's copy has only in-frame clones and leaves some out. This sample has some 170,000 clones, with 60% to 80% found just once. Germline V CDR1 and CDR2: SGHNT, YENEEA. This CDR3 is built from 13 residues. The V gene end was trimmed by 4 bases and the J gene end by 14 bases; junction bases not matched to a gene: 9. The chain joins TRBV11-3 to TRBJ2-1, with 9 bases identical to TRBD2. The receptor's source is a man in his forties or fifties in good health and CMV-seropositive. Source material: PBMCs. CDR3 DNA sequence: TGTGCCAGCAGCTCGAGTAGCGGGAGAGCTGAGTTCTTC. Protein sequence: CASSSSSGRAEFF.